The 23 T cell receptor beta chains reported below all come from one sample, sequenced in a study of cytomegalovirus exposure and HLA in healthy donors. The PCR ran on 60 Vbeta and 13 Jbeta primers. Method: immunoSEQ multiplex PCR; TCRdb's copy keeps in-frame clones and lacks some. The profile covers 65,000 to 95,000 clones, with 70% to 80% appearing a single time and 13% taken by the ten largest. Sequences were obtained from PBMCs. The receptor source for this set is a human donor in good health.

The chain carries TRBV9 and TRBJ1-1; unclear D gene. Germline CDR1 is SGDLS and CDR2 is YYNGEE. This CDR3 has 14 amino acids. V was pared by 2 bases and J by 5 bases, with 13 bases between. The CDR3 sequence is CASSVDTLRTEAFF. The CDR3 DNA is TGTGCCAGCAGCGTCGACACGTTAAGGACTGAAGCTTTCTTT.

The chain couples TRBV5-6 to TRBJ2-3; a possible D gene is TRBD1 (6 bases). V was shortened by 1 base and J by 5 bases, with 23 bases between the two germline ends. The CDR3 contains 18 residues. CDR1 is SGHDT and CDR2 is YYEEEE in the germline V gene. The CDR3 DNA follows: TGTGCCAGCAGCTTGACGGTGGACAGCCCGACGAGAAGAGATACGCAGTATTTT. This sequence encodes CASSLTVDSPTRRDTQYF.

The genes are TRBV6-1 and TRBJ2-2; TRBD1 might be the D (6 bases). Trimming took off 4 bases at V and 1 base at J, with 10 bases between the two ends. Germline loops: CDR1 MNHNS, CDR2 SASEGT. CDR3 length: 15 residues. CDR3 coding DNA: TGTGCCAGCAGTGGGGGACACCTGAACACCGGGGAGCTGTTTTTT. This codes for CASSGGHLNTGELFF.

The rearrangement links TRBV11-2 to TRBJ2-1, with 9 bases lining up with TRBD2. The CDR3 consists of 13 residues. V shed 4 bases, J shed 7 bases, and the junction held 2 bases outside the gene matches. Germline V gene sequence: CDR1 SGHAT, CDR2 FQNNGV. CDR3: CASSSTSGNEQFF. The CDR3 bases are TGTGCCAGCAGCTCGACTAGCGGAAATGAGCAGTTCTTC.

The V call is TRBV15, the J call TRBJ2-1; possibly TRBD2 for D (5 bases). The CDR3 totals 13 residues. Germline V gene lookup returns CDR1 LNHNV and CDR2 YYDKDF (reference sequence). V was clipped by 1 base and J by 4 bases, with 5 bases between them. CDR3 in amino acids: CATSRGGYNEQFF. In DNA, the CDR3 is TGTGCCACCAGCAGAGGAGGGTACAATGAGCAGTTCTTC.

This clone was seen a few times. Other DNA sequences in the same sample also yield this CDR3. The chain carries TRBV6-5 and TRBJ1-5; 7 bases align to TRBD1. This CDR3 is built from 14 residues. V shed 6 bases, J shed 2 bases, and the junction held 4 bases outside the gene matches. Germline CDR1 and CDR2: MNHEY and SVGAGI. CDR3 region: CASRTTGRNQPQHF. CDR3 DNA sequence: TGTGCCAGCAGGACGACAGGGCGCAATCAGCCCCAGCATTTT.

The V call is TRBV27, the J call TRBJ1-1; possible D gene TRBD1, 5 bases. Deletions cut 3 bases from V and 0 bases from J, with 8 bases between. This CDR3 has 14 residues. The germline CDR1 and CDR2 sequences are MNHEY and SMNVEV (reference sequence). CDR3 DNA sequence: TGTGCCAGCAGTTTGACAGCCATGAACACTGAAGCTTTCTTT. This codes for CASSLTAMNTEAFF.

The rearrangement links TRBV19 to TRBJ2-3; tentatively, D is TRBD2 (6 bases). The CDR3 has 14 residues. Trimming removed 5 bases from V and 4 bases from J, with 13 bases in between. The germline CDR1 and CDR2 sequences are LNHDA and SQIVND (reference sequence). The DNA for the CDR3 is TGTGCCAGTAGTGTTGGTAGGGAGGCAGATACGCAGTATTTT. It specifies CASSVGREADTQYF.

The genes are TRBV9 and TRBJ1-2; possibly TRBD1 for D (5 bases). The CDR3 sequence is 11 residues long. Germline loops: CDR1 SGDLS, CDR2 YYNGEE. Between the trimmed V and J ends, which lost 3 bases and 7 bases, there was a span of 7 bases. The CDR3 DNA reads TGTGCCAGCAGCGGGGACTCTGGCTACACCTTC. Encoded protein: CASSGDSGYTF.

This chain connects TRBV2 to TRBJ1-5, with D possibly TRBD1 on 6 matching bases. The germline gives CDR1 SNHLY, CDR2 FYNNEI. This CDR3 region has 15 residues. Between the trimmed V and J ends, which lost 6 bases and 1 base, there was a span of 13 bases. CDR3 sequence: CASRRQVGSNQPQHF. CDR3 bases: TGTGCCAGCAGGAGACAGGTTGGCAGCAATCAGCCCCAGCATTTT.

This clone showed up just a few times. The chain has TRBV6-5 and TRBJ2-1; TRBD2 might be the D (7 bases). V was cut by 9 bases and J by 7 bases, with 13 bases left in between. The CDR3 is 12 amino acids. Per the germline V gene, CDR1 is MNHEY and CDR2 is SVGAGI. CDR3 nucleotide sequence: TGTGCCAGTGAGGGGGGGGGTAATGAGCAGTTCTTC. It codes for CASEGGGNEQFF.

J is TRBJ1-6 and V is TRBV2; weak D call: TRBD1 (5 bases). In germline, CDR1 is SNHLY, CDR2 FYNNEI. V was cut by 6 bases and J by 6 bases, with 18 bases left in between. This CDR3 has 16 amino acids. The CDR3 sequence is CASRLIANQGNSPLHF. The CDR3 region has the DNA TGTGCCAGCAGACTCATCGCTAACCAGGGTAATTCACCCCTCCACTTT. Based on the CDR3 plus reference TRBV2 and TRBJ1-6, the full variable domain is EPEVTQTPSHQVTQMGQEVILRCVPISNHLYFYWYRQILGQKVEFLVSFYNNEISEKSEIFDDQFSVERPDGSNFTLKIRSTKLEDSAMYFCASRLIANQGNSPLHFGNGTRLTVT.

The V call is TRBV2, the J call TRBJ2-5; maybe TRBD1 (6 bases). The CDR3 has 13 residues. The V end was cut by 6 bases, the J end by 7 bases, with 15 bases between. Germline-derived CDR1 and CDR2 are SNHLY and FYNNEI. CDR3 loop: CASRETGLGTQYF. CDR3 DNA: TGTGCCAGCAGGGAGACAGGATTGGGGACCCAGTACTTC.

The gene calls are TRBV9 and TRBJ2-7; 9 nucleotides align to TRBD1. CDR3 size: 13 residues. V shed 3 bases, J shed 5 bases, and the junction held 3 bases outside the gene matches. Germline V lookup: CDR1 SGDLS, CDR2 YYNGEE. For the CDR3, the DNA is TGTGCCAGCAGCGGAGGGACAGGGAACGAGCAGTACTTC. Amino acid sequence: CASSGGTGNEQYF.

The chain uses TRBV6-5 and TRBJ1-1, with 9 bases aligning to TRBD1. This CDR3 spans 15 amino acids. V trimming: 0 bases; J trimming: 11 bases; junction bases outside the gene matches: 10. Germline values: CDR1 MNHEY, CDR2 SVGAGI. The chain's CDR3 is CASSYSTTGGREAFF. The DNA of the CDR3 is TGTGCCAGCAGTTACTCGACAACAGGGGGCAGGGAGGCTTTCTTT.

This rearrangement joins TRBV5-6 to TRBJ2-7; 9 bases are shared with TRBD1. J was trimmed by 1 base and V by 4 bases; bases with no gene match: 3. Germline V gene data show CDR1 as SGHDT and CDR2 as YYEEEE. CDR3 size: 14 residues. CDR3 in DNA: TGTGCCAGCAGCCGACAGGGGGAATCCTACGAGCAGTACTTC. Its protein is CASSRQGESYEQYF. Based on the CDR3 plus reference TRBV5-6 and TRBJ2-7, the full variable domain is DAGVTQSPTHLIKTRGQQVTLRCSPKSGHDTVSWYQQALGQGPQFIFQYYEEEERQRGNFPDRFSGHQFPNYSSELNVNALLLGDSALYLCASSRQGESYEQYFGPGTRLTVT.

V usage is TRBV2 and J usage is TRBJ1-3; maybe TRBD1 (5 bases). The CDR3 consists of 13 residues. Trimming removed 6 bases from V and 8 bases from J, with 14 bases in between. CDR1 and CDR2 (germline): SNHLY, FYNNEI. CDR3 in DNA: TGTGCCAGCAGAGGTTGGGGCGCGGACACCATATATTTT. This encodes CASRGWGADTIYF.

This clone turned up a few times. The chain recombines TRBV13 with TRBJ2-2; D is ambiguous. The CDR3 covers 12 residues. CDR1 PRHDT and CDR2 FYEKMQ come from the germline V gene (reference sequence). Trimming pared 3 bases from V and 6 bases from J, leaving 5 bases between. The CDR3 loop reads CASSFPAGELFF. DNA of the CDR3: TGTGCCAGCAGCTTTCCGGCCGGGGAGCTGTTTTTT. Filled out from reference TRBV13 and TRBJ2-2, the complete variable domain reads AAGVIQSPRHLIKEKRETATLKCYPIPRHDTVYWYQQGPGQDPQFLISFYEKMQSDKGSIPDRFSAQQFSDYHSELNMSSLELGDSALYFCASSFPAGELFFGEGSRLTVL.

The genes are TRBV7-6 and TRBJ2-3; 8 bases are shared with TRBD1. Per the germline V gene, CDR1 is SGHVS and CDR2 is FNYEAQ. The CDR3 runs 15 residues. V shed 3 bases and J 2 bases; nucleotides not matched to a gene: 4. The CDR3 nucleotides are TGTGCCAGCAGCTTCGGGGGACAGGCCACAGATACGCAGTATTTT. Translated, it gives CASSFGGQATDTQYF.

The gene calls are TRBV4-1 and TRBJ2-3; TRBD2 is a possible D gene (6 bases). Trimming cost V 4 bases and J 1 base, with 18 bases left between them. Germline V CDR1 and CDR2: MGHRA, YSYEKL. CDR3 size: 17 residues. CDR3 coding DNA: TGCGCCAGCAGCCCCGGACCGGCGGGGCCTCGCACAGATACGCAGTATTTT. Its protein product is CASSPGPAGPRTDTQYF.

This clone occurred once. The CDR3 sequence is CASSIGTSEEEQFF. Here the CDR3 DNA reads TGTGCCAGCAGTATAGGGACTAGCGAGGAGGAGCAGTTCTTC. V usage is TRBV27 and J usage is TRBJ2-1; 10 bases agree with TRBD2. Germline V gene lookup returns CDR1 MNHEY and CDR2 SMNVEV (reference sequence). The V segment lost 5 bases and the J segment 10 bases; nucleotides outside the gene matches: 8. This CDR3 spans 14 amino acids.

CDR3 bases: TGTGCCAGCAGTGATTCTCGGGGGAACTATGGCTACACCTTC. It translates to CASSDSRGNYGYTF. This chain connects TRBV6-4 to TRBJ1-2; D perhaps matches TRBD1 (5 bases). Trimming pared 3 bases from V and 2 bases from J, leaving 10 bases between. Germline CDR1 is MRHNA and CDR2 is SNTAGT. The CDR3 runs to 14 residues.

This sequence joins TRBV19 and TRBJ2-7, with a possible D match to TRBD2 (6 bases). The germline V gene encodes CDR1 LNHDA and CDR2 SQIVND (reference sequence). The CDR3 sequence is 14 residues long. Trimming stripped 5 bases from V and 2 bases from J, with 13 bases between. The DNA for the CDR3 is TGTGCCAGTAGTCGCTTGGGGACTCCCTACGAGCAGTACTTC. It is translated as CASSRLGTPYEQYF.